These 11 T cell receptor beta chains were all obtained from the same sample, sequenced in a study of T cell responses to AZD1222 COVID-19 vaccine. Libraries were prepared by immunoSEQ multiplex PCR; TCRdb keeps only in-frame clonotypes and omits some of them. The profile covers around 190,000 clones, with over 80% appearing a single time and 1% to 1.5% taken by the ten largest. The sample consisted of peripheral blood, taken on day 0 of AZD1222 vaccination. The receptors shown here come from an adult in good health.

J is TRBJ1-1 and V is TRBV18; D might be TRBD1 (6 bases). The germline gives CDR1 KGHSH, CDR2 LQKENI. This CDR3 has 15 amino acids. V was clipped by 3 bases and J by 10 bases, with 21 bases between them. CDR3 coding DNA: TGTGCCAGCTCACCCAATACCGGGACACTCAGAGGAGCTTTCTTT. Translated: CASSPNTGTLRGAFF.

V and J are TRBV18 and TRBJ1-1, with D possibly matching TRBD1 (6 bases). The V and J ends lost 2 bases and 1 base respectively, with 8 bases between them. The V gene's germline CDR1 is KGHSH and CDR2 LQKENI. The CDR3 runs to 14 residues. DNA for the CDR3: TGTGCCAGCTCACCAGGGGGCAGGAACACTGAAGCTTTCTTT. It translates to CASSPGGRNTEAFF.

CDR3 sequence: CASSVEGVTYNEQFF. The CDR3 bases are TGTGCCAGCAGCGTAGAAGGGGTTACCTACAATGAGCAGTTCTTC. The chain couples TRBV9 to TRBJ2-1; D might be TRBD1 (5 bases). V was trimmed by 0 bases and J by 2 bases, leaving 9 bases between them. CDR1 SGDLS and CDR2 YYNGEE come from the germline V gene. This CDR3 is built from 15 residues.

The gene calls are TRBV3-1 (or the pseudogene TRBV3-2) and TRBJ2-5, with D perhaps TRBD2 (5 bases). Trimming pared 2 bases from V and 2 bases from J, leaving 6 bases between. The germline gives CDR1 LGHDT, CDR2 YNNKEL (reference sequence). The length of the CDR3 is 13 residues. The CDR3 here is CASSQRGQETQYF. CDR3 DNA: TGTGCCAGCAGCCAACGGGGTCAAGAGACCCAGTACTTC.

The gene calls are TRBV18 and TRBJ2-3; TRBD2 matches at 14 bases. V gave up 4 bases and J gave up 3 bases; unmatched junction bases: 3. The V gene's germline CDR1 is KGHSH and CDR2 LQKENI. The CDR3 is made up of 16 amino acids. The CDR3 loop is CASSRGLAGGTDTQYF. The CDR3 DNA reads TGTGCCAGCTCACGCGGACTAGCGGGGGGAACAGATACGCAGTATTTT.

The genes are TRBV27 and TRBJ2-3, with TRBD1 identical over 10 bases. Germline CDR1 is MNHEY and CDR2 is SMNVEV (reference sequence). The CDR3 has 13 residues. The junction had 4 bases not matched to a gene; V was cut back by 0 bases and J by 13 bases. The CDR3 spells CASSLSDGTGEYF. The DNA of the CDR3 is TGTGCCAGCAGTTTATCGGATGGGACAGGGGAGTATTTT.

The genes are TRBV9 and TRBJ1-1; D call uncertain. In germline, CDR1 is SGDLS, CDR2 YYNGEE. Between the trimmed V and J ends, which lost 4 bases and 1 base, there was a span of 11 bases. The CDR3 has 14 residues. CDR3 in amino acids: CASSPGGWNTEAFF. In DNA, the CDR3 is TGTGCCAGCAGCCCCGGCGGATGGAACACTGAAGCTTTCTTT. The full variable domain, rest sourced from reference TRBV9 and TRBJ1-1, is DSGVTQTPKHLITATGQRVTLRCSPRSGDLSVYWYQQSLDQGLQFLIQYYNGEERAKGNILERFSAQQFPDLHSELNLSSLELGDSALYFCASSPGGWNTEAFFGQGTRLTVV.

J is TRBJ2-7 and V is TRBV28; 7 bases match TRBD1. This CDR3 is 14 amino acids long. Germline CDR1 and CDR2: MDHEN and SYDVKM. V was pared by 6 bases and J by 0 bases, with 5 bases of the junction left unmatched. The CDR3 region is CASSRTGISYEQYF. For the CDR3, the DNA is TGTGCCAGCAGCCGGACAGGAATCTCCTACGAGCAGTACTTC.

This clone was detected once. The chain has TRBV19 and TRBJ1-1; D perhaps matches TRBD1 (5 bases). Germline CDR1 and CDR2: LNHDA and SQIVND (reference sequence). The CDR3 contains 14 residues. The V end was cut by 7 bases, the J end by 1 base, with 13 bases between. CDR3 amino acids: CASIYGTPNTEAFF. The DNA of the CDR3 is TGTGCCAGTATCTACGGGACCCCGAACACTGAAGCTTTCTTT. The variable domain in full, completed from reference TRBV19 and TRBJ1-1, reads DGGITQSPKYLFRKEGQNVTLSCEQNLNHDAMYWYRQDPGQGLRLIYYSQIVNDFQKGDIAEGYSVSREKKESFPLTVTSAQKNPTAFYLCASIYGTPNTEAFFGQGTRLTVV.

The chain employs TRBV9 and TRBJ1-6; 8 bases are shared with TRBD1. CDR3 length: 15 residues. Looked up from germline, CDR1 is SGDLS and CDR2 is YYNGEE. With 1 base clipped from V and 7 bases from J, the junction kept 4 bases outside the gene matches. CDR3 DNA sequence: TGTGCCAGCAGCGTACAGGGGGCTGGAAATTCACCCCTCCACTTT. It translates to CASSVQGAGNSPLHF.

CDR3 loop: CASSVEGAVSGNTIYF. Here the CDR3 DNA reads TGTGCCAGCAGCGTGGAGGGAGCAGTTTCTGGAAACACCATATATTTT. The chain is built from TRBV9 and TRBJ1-3, with unresolved D. The CDR3 runs to 16 residues. Germline V gene sequence: CDR1 SGDLS, CDR2 YYNGEE. V was pared by 2 bases and J by 1 base, with 13 bases between.